These T cell receptor beta chains were read from a single sample in a study of blood T cell repertoires in COVID-19. Sequenced by immunoSEQ multiplex PCR; TCRdb stores in-frame clones only, minus some. Of 250,000 to 350,000 clones in the sample, roughly 90% are singletons; the top ten hold 3.5% to 4.5%. The sequenced sample was peripheral blood. These receptors were collected from a woman between 45 and 65 years old with active or convalescent COVID-19. Each CDR3 is given without its conserved first and last residue. Each record gives: V gene, CDR3 protein.

v_call: TRBV2; cdr3_aa: ASSEGRYQETQY
v_call: TRBV30; cdr3_aa: AWRDRGIPISNQPQH
v_call: TRBV6-5; cdr3_aa: ASSYGTGNSPLH
v_call: TRBV11-2; cdr3_aa: ASSRITGDGYT
v_call: TRBV4-2; cdr3_aa: ASSQELAGTIYEQY
v_call: TRBV7-3; cdr3_aa: ASSSLAGYNEQF
v_call: TRBV29-1; cdr3_aa: SALTPRGYEQY
v_call: TRBV28; cdr3_aa: ASSPRRSGSSYEQY
v_call: TRBV2; cdr3_aa: ASRGRDRGSAEAF
v_call: TRBV5-5; cdr3_aa: ASSWAPSGGQETQY
v_call: TRBV15; cdr3_aa: ATSRDLNTEAF
v_call: TRBV5-1; cdr3_aa: ASSTMGQGGTDTQY
v_call: TRBV7-2; cdr3_aa: ASRTGGSYEQY
v_call: TRBV5-1; cdr3_aa: ASSLRSGPMQETQY
v_call: TRBV28; cdr3_aa: ASRQPSSGANVLT
v_call: TRBV9; cdr3_aa: ASSARTGSSNQPQH
v_call: TRBV9; cdr3_aa: ASTPTGPRSYGYT
v_call: TRBV13; cdr3_aa: ASSLGQGTGGTEAF
v_call: TRBV27; cdr3_aa: ASRTAGQPQH
v_call: TRBV30; cdr3_aa: AWSVDTIRGSNQPQH
v_call: TRBV10-3; cdr3_aa: AIRGRKGGDYGYT
v_call: TRBV5-1; cdr3_aa: ASSLVQGADTGELF
v_call: TRBV4-3; cdr3_aa: ASSQVKGEYEQY
v_call: TRBV11-2; cdr3_aa: ASSSEASGKPDTQY
v_call: TRBV10-3; cdr3_aa: AISPSEMQPQH
v_call: TRBV6-2/TRBV6-3; cdr3_aa: ASSPGTGSGYT
v_call: TRBV12-5; cdr3_aa: ASGSDTNTGELF
v_call: TRBV5-1; cdr3_aa: ASSLIAGDNQPQH
v_call: TRBV30; cdr3_aa: AWDRDHYNEQF
v_call: TRBV2; cdr3_aa: ASNKRGRGRLPQH
v_call: TRBV11-2; cdr3_aa: ASSLDSYEQY
v_call: TRBV7-7; cdr3_aa: ASSLGTGIDEQF
v_call: TRBV5-1; cdr3_aa: ASSFRSGDTEAF
v_call: TRBV30; cdr3_aa: AWKYRTDYGYT
v_call: TRBV7-2; cdr3_aa: ASSLNAVAGGTGELF
v_call: TRBV7-8; cdr3_aa: ASSFWTSGTSTDTQY
v_call: TRBV4-1; cdr3_aa: ASSQEGDTRYEQY
v_call: TRBV7-2; cdr3_aa: ASSQADRRSYEQY
v_call: TRBV6-5; cdr3_aa: ASSYAAGREAF
v_call: TRBV27; cdr3_aa: ASSSPLLAGRYEQY
v_call: TRBV27; cdr3_aa: ASTDLQGREKLF
v_call: TRBV6-6; cdr3_aa: ASSPRTGGSEAF
v_call: TRBV4-2; cdr3_aa: ASSPGTGQPAYEQY
v_call: TRBV15; cdr3_aa: ATMLNRVGTEAF
v_call: TRBV19; cdr3_aa: ASSIRGANSPLH
v_call: TRBV6-5; cdr3_aa: ASSPTAPDTGELF